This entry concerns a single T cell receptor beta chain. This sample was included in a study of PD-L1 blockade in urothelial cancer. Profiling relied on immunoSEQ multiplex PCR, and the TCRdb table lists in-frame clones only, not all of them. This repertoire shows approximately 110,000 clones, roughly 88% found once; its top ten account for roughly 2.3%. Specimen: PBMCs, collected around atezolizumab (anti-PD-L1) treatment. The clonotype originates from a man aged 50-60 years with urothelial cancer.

The CDR3 nucleotides are TGTGCCAGCAGCGTAGGACAGGGCGCTAATGAAAAACTGTTTTTT. Its translation: CASSVGQGANEKLFF. The rearrangement joins TRBV7-6 to TRBJ1-4, with 8 bases lining up with TRBD1. Germline V lookup: CDR1 SGHVS, CDR2 FNYEAQ. The CDR3 runs 15 residues. The V and J ends lost 5 bases and 3 bases, in that order; junction bases with no gene match: 5.